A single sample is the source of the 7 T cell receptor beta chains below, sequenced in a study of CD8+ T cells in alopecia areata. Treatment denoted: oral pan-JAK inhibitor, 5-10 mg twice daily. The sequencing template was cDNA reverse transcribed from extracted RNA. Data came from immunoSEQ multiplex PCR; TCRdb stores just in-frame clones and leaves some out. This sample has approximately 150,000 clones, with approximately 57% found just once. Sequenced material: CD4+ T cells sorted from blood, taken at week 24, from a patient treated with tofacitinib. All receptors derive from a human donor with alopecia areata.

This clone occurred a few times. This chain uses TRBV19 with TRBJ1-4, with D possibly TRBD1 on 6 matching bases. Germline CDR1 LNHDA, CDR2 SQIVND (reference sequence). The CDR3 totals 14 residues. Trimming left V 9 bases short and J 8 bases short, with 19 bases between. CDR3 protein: CASKLGQGMEKLFF. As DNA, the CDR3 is TGTGCCAGCAAGTTGGGGCAGGGGATGGAAAAACTGTTTTTT.

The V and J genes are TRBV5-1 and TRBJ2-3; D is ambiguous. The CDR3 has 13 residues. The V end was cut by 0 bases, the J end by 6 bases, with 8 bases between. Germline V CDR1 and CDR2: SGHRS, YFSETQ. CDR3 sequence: CASSLASLDTQYF. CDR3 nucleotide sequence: TGCGCCAGCAGCTTGGCCTCTCTTGATACGCAGTATTTT.

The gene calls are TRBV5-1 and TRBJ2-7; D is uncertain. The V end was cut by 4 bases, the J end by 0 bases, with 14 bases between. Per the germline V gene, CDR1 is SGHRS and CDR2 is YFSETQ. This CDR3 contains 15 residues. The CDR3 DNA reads TGCGCCAGCAGCACCGCAAGAACGAGCTCCTACGAGCAGTACTTC. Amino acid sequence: CASSTARTSSYEQYF.

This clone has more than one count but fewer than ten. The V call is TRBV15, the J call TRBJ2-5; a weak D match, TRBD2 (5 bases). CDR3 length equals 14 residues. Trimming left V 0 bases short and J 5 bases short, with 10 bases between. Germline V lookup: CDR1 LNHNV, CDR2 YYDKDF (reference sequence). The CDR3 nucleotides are TGTGCCACCAGCAGAGATGAGGGCGGGGAGACCCAGTACTTC. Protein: CATSRDEGGETQYF. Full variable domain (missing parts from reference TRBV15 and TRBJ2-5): DAMVIQNPRYQVTQFGKPVTLSCSQTLNHNVMYWYQQKSSQAPKLLFHYYDKDFNNEADTPDNFQSRRPNTSFCFLDIRSPGLGDTAMYLCATSRDEGGETQYFGPGTRLLVL.

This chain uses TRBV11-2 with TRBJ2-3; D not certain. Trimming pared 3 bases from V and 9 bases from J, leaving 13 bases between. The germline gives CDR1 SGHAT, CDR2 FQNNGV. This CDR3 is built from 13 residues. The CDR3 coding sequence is TGTGCCAGCAGCTTCGAAGGGCTCGGGACGCAGTATTTT. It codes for CASSFEGLGTQYF.

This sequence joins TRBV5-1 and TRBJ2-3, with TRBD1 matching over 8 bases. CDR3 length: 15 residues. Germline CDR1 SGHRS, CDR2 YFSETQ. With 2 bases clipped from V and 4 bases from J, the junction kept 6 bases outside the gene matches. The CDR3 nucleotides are TGCGCCAGCAGCTTTGCGGGGACAGGAGCAGATACGCAGTATTTT. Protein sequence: CASSFAGTGADTQYF.

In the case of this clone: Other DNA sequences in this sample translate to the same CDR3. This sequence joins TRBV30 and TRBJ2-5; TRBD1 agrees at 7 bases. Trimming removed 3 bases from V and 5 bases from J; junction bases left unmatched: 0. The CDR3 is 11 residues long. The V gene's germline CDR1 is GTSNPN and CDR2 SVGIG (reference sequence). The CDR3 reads CAWSRGETQYF. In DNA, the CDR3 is TGTGCCTGGAGCAGGGGGGAGACCCAGTACTTC.